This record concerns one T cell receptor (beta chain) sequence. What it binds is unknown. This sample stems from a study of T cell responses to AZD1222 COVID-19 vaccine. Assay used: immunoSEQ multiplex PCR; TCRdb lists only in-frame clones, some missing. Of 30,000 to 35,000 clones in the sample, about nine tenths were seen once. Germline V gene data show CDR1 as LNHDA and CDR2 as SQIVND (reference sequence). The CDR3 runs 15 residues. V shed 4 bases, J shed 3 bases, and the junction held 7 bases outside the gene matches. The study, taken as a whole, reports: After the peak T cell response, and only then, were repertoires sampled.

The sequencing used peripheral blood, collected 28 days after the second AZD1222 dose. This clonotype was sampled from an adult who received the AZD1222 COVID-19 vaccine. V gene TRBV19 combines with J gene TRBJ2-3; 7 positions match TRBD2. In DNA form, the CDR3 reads TGTGCCAGTAGTACGTCTAGCGGACCGACAGATACGCAGTATTTT. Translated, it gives CASSTSSGPTDTQYF.